The TCR beta chain under discussion was sequenced for a study of T-cell memory formation after mild COVID-19. Broader study findings: Contracting CD4+ clones sat mainly in CM and EM; CD8+ in EMRA. A subset of responding clones appeared in pre-infection memory, suggesting cross-reactive memory joined.

Notes on this clonotype: Its target is unknown.

TCRdb processed the 5' RACE reads anew with MiXCR; each CDR3 protein has one entry. The sample has 200,000 to 300,000 distinct CDR3 sequences, over 15% seen once. Germline assignment: CDR1 LGHDT and CDR2 YNNKEL (reference sequence). J lost 7 bases, V lost 1 base, and 5 bases had no gene match. There are 14 residues in the CDR3. The source material was PBMCs or a T cell subset sorted from them (not recorded which). The source is a man between 18 and 35 years old who had mild COVID-19 (a few samples of this study predate the infection). Cell type and time point are not known. The genes are TRBV3-1 and TRBJ1-2; 8 nucleotides match TRBD1. Here the CDR3 DNA reads TGTGCCAGCAGCCAAGGTGGACAGGGAAGTGGCTACACCTTC. Amino acids: CASSQGGQGSGYTF.